Below are 8 T cell receptor beta chains sequenced from a single sample in a study of blood T cell repertoires in COVID-19. Profiled with immunoSEQ multiplex PCR; TCRdb holds only in-frame clones, not every one. The sample carries more than 95,000 clones, 88% recorded once. The sequenced material came from peripheral blood. These receptors were obtained from a human donor in a cohort sampled during active COVID-19.

The chain is built from TRBV3-1 (or the pseudogene TRBV3-2) and TRBJ1-2; 10 positions agree with TRBD1. This CDR3 region has 14 residues. J lost 7 bases, V lost 3 bases, and 5 bases had no gene match. Per the germline V gene, CDR1 is LGHDT and CDR2 is YNNKEL (reference sequence). The CDR3 coding sequence is TGTGCCAGCAGCCAGGGACAGGGGTTGGGTGGCTACACCTTC. It is translated as CASSQGQGLGGYTF.

The V gene is TRBV7-2, the J gene TRBJ1-2, with D unclear. Looked up from germline, CDR1 is SGHTA and CDR2 is FQGNSA. V shed 5 bases and J shed 12 bases, with 13 bases lying between them. This CDR3 has 11 amino acids. CDR3 sequence reads: CASSASQVHTF. The CDR3 coding sequence is TGTGCCAGCAGCGCGTCTCAGGTCCACACCTTC.

This clone is a singleton in its sample. This chain joins TRBV14 and TRBJ2-7, with D uncertain. Germline assignment: CDR1 SGHDN and CDR2 FVKESK. The CDR3 has 15 residues. V was shortened by 1 base and J by 0 bases, with 10 bases between the two germline ends. CDR3: CASSQGVHLSYEQYF. DNA of the CDR3: TGTGCCAGCAGCCAAGGCGTCCACCTCTCCTACGAGCAGTACTTC.

In its sample, this clone was seen once. The rearrangement uses TRBV14 and TRBJ2-3, with D possibly TRBD1 on 7 matching bases. V was shortened by 3 bases and J by 2 bases, with 12 bases between the two germline ends. Germline V CDR1 and CDR2: SGHDN, FVKESK. The CDR3 covers 15 residues. CDR3 nucleotides: TGTGCCAGCAGCCAGCAGGGGGGTTTCACAGATACGCAGTATTTT. It translates to CASSQQGGFTDTQYF.

In this sample, this clone turned up a few times. This chain connects TRBV3-1 (or the pseudogene TRBV3-2) to TRBJ2-5, with TRBD2 matching 8 bases. J gave up 2 bases and V 3 bases, and 2 bases lay outside the gene matches. From germline, CDR1 is LGHDT and CDR2 YNNKEL (reference sequence). This CDR3 is built from 14 residues. The CDR3 region is CASSQGLVQETQYF. The CDR3 nucleotides are TGTGCCAGCAGCCAGGGACTAGTTCAAGAGACCCAGTACTTC.

The genes are TRBV19 and TRBJ2-1, with D tentatively TRBD2 (7 bases). CDR3 length: 14 amino acids. Germline values: CDR1 LNHDA, CDR2 SQIVND (reference sequence). The ends were cut back, 5 bases at V and 7 bases at J, with 15 bases in the middle. The CDR3 protein is CASSSGQRENEQFF. Here the CDR3 DNA reads TGTGCCAGTAGTTCCGGACAGCGGGAAAATGAGCAGTTCTTC.

This chain uses TRBV7-2 with TRBJ2-5; D might be TRBD1 (6 bases). CDR1 and CDR2 (germline): SGHTA, FQGNSA. CDR3 size: 13 residues. V was clipped by 5 bases and J by 2 bases, with 9 bases between them. CDR3 sequence reads: CASSQTGQETQYF. In DNA, the CDR3 is TGTGCCAGCAGCCAGACAGGTCAAGAGACCCAGTACTTC.

This clone was observed a handful of times. The J gene is TRBJ2-2, the V gene TRBV3-1 (or the pseudogene TRBV3-2), with D maybe TRBD1 (5 bases). The CDR3 loop spans 15 amino acids. Trimming pared 0 bases from V and 3 bases from J, leaving 8 bases between. Germline values: CDR1 LGHDT, CDR2 YNNKEL (reference sequence). CDR3 bases: TGTGCCAGCAGCCAAGATCTCAGGGACACCGGGGAGCTGTTTTTT. Its protein is CASSQDLRDTGELFF.